Listed below are T cell receptor beta chains from one sample, sequenced in a study of cytomegalovirus exposure and HLA in healthy donors. Repertoires were generated with immunoSEQ multiplex PCR, while TCRdb's copy carries only in-frame clones and drops some. The sample lists about 170,000 clones; 84% were seen once. The sample comprised PBMCs. The receptors originated from a boy between 2 and 10 years old in good health and CMV-seronegative. The CDR3 runs from the conserved cysteine through the conserved F or W. Each record gives: V gene, J gene, D gene, clone size, CDR3 DNA, CDR3 protein. A D gene is named only where the DNA matches it firmly. Clone sizes are given selectively: once, few, many, or a class where the clone is expanded.

v_gene: TRBV7-6
j_gene: TRBJ1-5
d_gene: .
abundance: .
CDR3nt: TGTGCCAGCAGCTTATCCGGCCTAGCGGGTCAGCCCCAGCATTTT
CDR3aa: CASSLSGLAGQPQHF

v_gene: TRBV27
j_gene: TRBJ1-2
d_gene: TRBD1
abundance: .
CDR3nt: TGTGCCAGCAGTCAAGGGACAGGGGGCCCAGGCTACACCTTC
CDR3aa: CASSQGTGGPGYTF

v_gene: TRBV25-1
j_gene: TRBJ1-2
d_gene: .
abundance: .
CDR3nt: TGTGCCAGCAGTGATGTACAGAAAAGGGGTGGCTACACCTTC
CDR3aa: CASSDVQKRGGYTF

v_gene: TRBV7-9
j_gene: TRBJ1-1
d_gene: .
abundance: few
CDR3nt: TGTGCCAGCAGCTTCACAGTGAACACTGAAGCTTTCTTT
CDR3aa: CASSFTVNTEAFF

v_gene: TRBV5-8
j_gene: TRBJ1-5
d_gene: TRBD1
abundance: few
CDR3nt: TGTGCCAGCAGCGAGGGACAGGGAAGGTTACAGCCCCAGCATTTT
CDR3aa: CASSEGQGRLQPQHF

v_gene: TRBV5-6
j_gene: TRBJ2-5
d_gene: .
abundance: .
CDR3nt: TGTGCCAGCAGCTTGTCACGGGGGCAAGAGACCCAGTACTTC
CDR3aa: CASSLSRGQETQYF

v_gene: TRBV27
j_gene: TRBJ2-7
d_gene: TRBD2
abundance: .
CDR3nt: TGTGCCAGCAGTTTCAGGCCTAGCGGGAGGGCCTACGAGCAGTACTTC
CDR3aa: CASSFRPSGRAYEQYF

v_gene: TRBV6-1
j_gene: TRBJ1-2
d_gene: TRBD1
abundance: few
CDR3nt: TGTGCCAGCATTCGACAGGGAGGTACCTATGGCTACACCTTC
CDR3aa: CASIRQGGTYGYTF

v_gene: TRBV5-1
j_gene: TRBJ2-7
d_gene: TRBD1
abundance: .
CDR3nt: TGCGCCAGCAGCTTACAGGGGTCCTACGAGCAGTACTTC
CDR3aa: CASSLQGSYEQYF

v_gene: TRBV4-1
j_gene: TRBJ1-2
d_gene: TRBD1
abundance: once
CDR3nt: TGCGCCAGCAGCCTCGTGCAGGGGGCGGATGGCTACACCTTC
CDR3aa: CASSLVQGADGYTF

v_gene: TRBV11-3
j_gene: TRBJ2-3
d_gene: TRBD1
abundance: .
CDR3nt: TGTGCCAGCAGCCGCAGGACAGGGGGATTCACAGATACGCAGTATTTT
CDR3aa: CASSRRTGGFTDTQYF

v_gene: TRBV10-3
j_gene: TRBJ2-3
d_gene: .
abundance: .
CDR3nt: TGTGCCATCAGTGATTGGGACTCCCCTAGCACAGATACGCAGTATTTT
CDR3aa: CAISDWDSPSTDTQYF

v_gene: TRBV28
j_gene: TRBJ2-7
d_gene: TRBD2
abundance: .
CDR3nt: TGTGCCAGCAGTTTAGTATTAGCGGGGCTCTACGAGCAGTACTTC
CDR3aa: CASSLVLAGLYEQYF

v_gene: TRBV19
j_gene: TRBJ1-1
d_gene: .
abundance: .
CDR3nt: TGTGCCAGTAGTATAGAAGGACAGAAATCAGTCGGTCAAGCTTTCTTT
CDR3aa: CASSIEGQKSVGQAFF

v_gene: TRBV5-4
j_gene: TRBJ2-3
d_gene: .
abundance: .
CDR3nt: TGTGCCAGCAGCTACCCCGGGACAACTAGCACAGATACGCAGTATTTT
CDR3aa: CASSYPGTTSTDTQYF

v_gene: TRBV6-1
j_gene: TRBJ1-5
d_gene: .
abundance: .
CDR3nt: TGTGCCAGCAGTGACAGTAGCAATCAGCCCCAGCATTTT
CDR3aa: CASSDSSNQPQHF